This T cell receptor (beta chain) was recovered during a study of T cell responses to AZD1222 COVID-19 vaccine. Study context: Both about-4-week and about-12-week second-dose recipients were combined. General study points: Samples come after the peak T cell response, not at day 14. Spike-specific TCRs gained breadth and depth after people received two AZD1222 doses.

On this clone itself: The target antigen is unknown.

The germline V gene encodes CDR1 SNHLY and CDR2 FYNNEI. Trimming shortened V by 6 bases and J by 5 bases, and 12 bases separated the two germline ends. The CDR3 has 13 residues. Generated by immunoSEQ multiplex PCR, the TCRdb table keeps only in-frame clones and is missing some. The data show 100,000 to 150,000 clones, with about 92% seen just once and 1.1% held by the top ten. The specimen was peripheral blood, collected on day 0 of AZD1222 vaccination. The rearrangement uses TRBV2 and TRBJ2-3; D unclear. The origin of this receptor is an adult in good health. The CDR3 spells CASSTDLRDTQYF. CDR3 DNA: TGTGCCAGCAGCACTGACTTGCGAGATACGCAGTATTTT.